The rows below give T cell receptor beta chains drawn from one sample of a study of blood T cell repertoires in COVID-19. The repertoire was sequenced with immunoSEQ multiplex PCR; TCRdb's copy has only in-frame clones and lacks some. The data show some 230,000 clones, about 85% seen once. The specimen was peripheral blood. These receptors were obtained from an older woman who had recovered from COVID-19. Each CDR3 is given without its conserved first and last residue.

v_call: TRBV6-1; j_call: TRBJ1-1; cdr3_aa: ASSERFGTVRNTEAF
v_call: TRBV7-9; j_call: TRBJ1-1; cdr3_aa: ASASQADSEAF
v_call: TRBV9; j_call: TRBJ2-7; cdr3_aa: ASSLASGLDEQY
v_call: TRBV7-9; j_call: TRBJ2-3; cdr3_aa: ASSLASGDGITQY
v_call: TRBV30; j_call: TRBJ1-5; cdr3_aa: AWGVGLKPQH
v_call: TRBV28; j_call: TRBJ1-2; cdr3_aa: ASSLRVGGYT
v_call: TRBV6-1; j_call: TRBJ2-5; cdr3_aa: ASSEHRQETQY
v_call: TRBV7-9; j_call: TRBJ1-4; cdr3_aa: ASSLVGRVGEKLF
v_call: TRBV7-9; j_call: TRBJ2-7; cdr3_aa: ASSLVGQGLRYEQY
v_call: TRBV7-7; j_call: TRBJ2-2; cdr3_aa: ASSTSGLNTGELF
v_call: TRBV6-5; j_call: TRBJ1-3; cdr3_aa: ASSYSGGSGNTIY
v_call: TRBV6-5; j_call: TRBJ2-1; cdr3_aa: ASLDRGASNEQF
v_call: TRBV12-3/TRBV12-4; j_call: TRBJ2-5; cdr3_aa: ASSFSRGETQY
v_call: TRBV6-5; j_call: TRBJ1-1; cdr3_aa: ASRPDRENTEAF
v_call: TRBV6-5; j_call: TRBJ2-7; cdr3_aa: ASSSTGFSGEQY
v_call: TRBV7-2; j_call: TRBJ2-1; cdr3_aa: ASSLQGGSYNEQF
v_call: TRBV6-5; j_call: TRBJ2-3; cdr3_aa: ASSGLAGGQDTQY
v_call: TRBV19; j_call: TRBJ1-1; cdr3_aa: ASSIKAGTATDPNTEAF
v_call: TRBV15; j_call: TRBJ1-4; cdr3_aa: ATSALGGWATNEKLF